These 30 T cell receptor beta chains came from one sample sequenced in a study of long-term antiretroviral therapy in people with HIV. Version v3.0 of the immunoSEQ assay was performed at survey level. Profiled with immunoSEQ multiplex PCR; TCRdb holds only in-frame clones, not every one. The data contain tens of thousands of clones, 90% to 95% of them singletons. The input for sequencing was unsorted PBMCs, taken 6 to 6.5 years after starting antiretroviral therapy. Every receptor here comes from a man younger than 40 with HIV.

V is TRBV30 and J is TRBJ2-5, with 8 bases matching TRBD1. V was pared by 1 base and J by 5 bases, with 3 bases of the junction left unmatched. The germline V gene encodes CDR1 GTSNPN and CDR2 SVGIG (reference sequence). CDR3 length: 13 residues. CDR3 in DNA: TGTGCCTGGAGTGGAACAGGGGGTGAGACCCAGTACTTC. This codes for CAWSGTGGETQYF.

The chain is built from TRBV6-4 and TRBJ2-4, with 9 nucleotides matching TRBD1. Germline-derived CDR1 and CDR2 are MRHNA and SNTAGT. The CDR3 extends over 15 amino acids. V dropped 9 bases and J dropped 6; count of bases not matched to a gene: 12. CDR3 nucleotides: TGTGCCAGTGCCCCATCCGGGACAGGGTTAAACATTCAGTACTTC. Amino acid sequence: CASAPSGTGLNIQYF.

The genes are TRBV7-2 and TRBJ2-1; no definite D call. CDR1 and CDR2 from the germline V gene are SGHTA and FQGNSA. There are 16 residues in the CDR3. Trimming removed 5 bases at V and 0 bases at J, with 14 bases between. The CDR3 sequence: CASSEGPPSSYNEQFF. The CDR3 bases are TGTGCCAGCAGCGAAGGACCACCAAGCTCCTACAATGAGCAGTTCTTC.

The CDR3: CASSRRGGSGNEQFF. For the CDR3, the DNA is TGTGCCAGCAGTCGTCGAGGGGGCTCGGGGAATGAGCAGTTCTTC. This chain connects TRBV7-9 to TRBJ2-1, with TRBD1 matching 7 bases. Trimming cost V 6 bases and J 7 bases; bases outside gene matches: 12. CDR3 size: 15 residues. The germline V gene has CDR1 SEHNR and CDR2 FQNEAQ (reference sequence).

The rearrangement uses TRBV2 and TRBJ1-6; perhaps TRBD1 as D (5 bases). CDR1 and CDR2 from the germline V gene are SNHLY and FYNNEI. This CDR3 region has 15 residues. The V end was cut by 0 bases, the J end by 5 bases, with 8 bases between. CDR3 region: CASSEAPGHNSPLHF. The DNA for the CDR3 is TGTGCCAGCAGTGAAGCTCCGGGACATAATTCACCCCTCCACTTT.

With regard to this clone: Within the sample, other DNA sequences also encode this same CDR3. The chain recombines TRBV9 with TRBJ1-2; a weak D match, TRBD1 (5 bases). Germline V lookup: CDR1 SGDLS, CDR2 YYNGEE. Trimming removed 0 bases at V and 5 bases at J, with 8 bases between. CDR3 length equals 13 residues. CDR3 residues: CASSVAGGYGYTF. The CDR3 DNA reads as TGTGCCAGCAGCGTAGCGGGGGGGTATGGCTACACCTTC.

This chain uses TRBV19 with TRBJ1-1; D remains unclear. CDR1 is LNHDA, CDR2 SQIVND, per germline (reference sequence). The V and J ends lost 2 bases and 2 bases respectively, with 6 bases between them. The CDR3 runs to 13 residues. CDR3 coding DNA: TGTGCCAGTAGTATATGGCTAAACACTGAAGCTTTCTTT. Its protein product is CASSIWLNTEAFF.

CDR3 sequence (DNA): TGTGCCAGCAGTTTATCGATTCTAAGGCGGGGGGACAATGGCTACACCTTC. Encoded protein: CASSLSILRRGDNGYTF. The V and J genes are TRBV27 and TRBJ1-2, with D possibly TRBD1 on 6 matching bases. CDR1 and CDR2 (germline): MNHEY, SMNVEV (reference sequence). There are 17 residues in the CDR3. V lost 0 bases to trimming and J lost 6 bases, with 20 bases between them.

The chain links TRBV19 to TRBJ2-3; D could derive from TRBD1 or TRBD2 (5 bases each). The germline V gene has CDR1 LNHDA and CDR2 SQIVND (reference sequence). The CDR3 consists of 17 residues. Between the trimmed V and J ends, which lost 1 base and 1 base, there was a span of 15 bases. The CDR3 protein is CASSIGGRGFGTDTQYF. The CDR3 DNA reads TGTGCCAGTAGTATAGGGGGACGAGGCTTTGGCACAGATACGCAGTATTTT.

The chain employs TRBV28 and TRBJ1-1, with 10 nucleotides matching TRBD1. Trimming at V came to 6 bases and at J to 4 bases, leaving 5 bases not matched to a gene. Germline V gene lookup returns CDR1 MDHEN and CDR2 SYDVKM. The CDR3 extends over 14 amino acids. This CDR3 is CASRTGGVSTEAFF. DNA of the CDR3: TGTGCCAGCAGGACAGGGGGCGTGAGCACTGAAGCTTTCTTT.

The chain couples TRBV5-6 to TRBJ2-7, with unresolved D. This CDR3 is 12 amino acids long. Looked up from germline, CDR1 is SGHDT and CDR2 is YYEEEE. Between the trimmed V and J ends, which lost 0 bases and 2 bases, there was a span of 3 bases. In nucleotides, the CDR3 is TGTGCCAGCAGCTTGGTCACCTACGAGCAGTACTTC. It codes for CASSLVTYEQYF.

The chain links TRBV6-1 to TRBJ1-6; D is uncertain. Germline CDR1 MNHNS, CDR2 SASEGT. This CDR3 comprises 12 residues. Deletions cut 3 bases from V and 14 bases from J, with 11 bases between. The CDR3 DNA follows: TGTGCCAGCAGTGACCAAGGCGCATCCCTCCACTTT. Its translation is CASSDQGASLHF.

The V gene is TRBV5-1, the J gene TRBJ2-2, with 7 nucleotides matching TRBD1. The CDR3 runs to 15 residues. Per the germline V gene, CDR1 is SGHRS and CDR2 is YFSETQ. Trimming removed 1 base from V and 7 bases from J; junction bases left unmatched: 7. For the CDR3, the DNA is TGCGCCAGCAGCTTGCCGACAGGGTCGGTCGGGGAGCTGTTTTTT. This gives the protein CASSLPTGSVGELFF.

The genes are TRBV25-1 and TRBJ2-7; TRBD1 matches 8 bases. The CDR3 runs to 13 residues. CDR1 and CDR2 from the germline V gene are MGHDK and SYGVNS. J lost 1 base, V lost 8 bases, and 4 bases had no gene match. CDR3 coding DNA: TGTGCCAGCGGGACAGGCGAGTCCTACGAGCAGTACTTC. Protein product: CASGTGESYEQYF.

In DNA form, the CDR3 reads TGCAGCGTTGGGGGGGGGAGCCCGAACACTGAAGCTTTCTTT. This sequence encodes CSVGGGSPNTEAFF. The chain employs TRBV29-1 and TRBJ1-1; D possibly corresponds to TRBD1 (5 bases). From germline, CDR1 is SQVTM and CDR2 ANQGSEA. Deletions cut 4 bases from V and 1 base from J, with 13 bases between. This CDR3 spans 14 amino acids.

J is TRBJ2-3 and V is TRBV21-1; TRBD2 was called by the table and not checked on the DNA. TRBV21-1 is termed a pseudogene. This CDR3 comprises 17 residues. CDR3 protein: CASSRGGLAGGSYTQYF. The CDR3 DNA is TGTGCCAGCAGCCGAGGGGGACTAGCGGGAGGTTCATATACGCAGTATTTT.

This chain uses TRBV4-3 with TRBJ2-3, with 7 bases fitting TRBD1. Germline V gene lookup returns CDR1 LGHNA and CDR2 YSLEER. V was clipped by 0 bases and J by 5 bases; unmatched bases: 5. The CDR3 totals 15 residues. The CDR3, as DNA: TGCGCCAGCAGCCAAGATATCAGGGGGAGAGATACGCAGTATTTT. Translating gives CASSQDIRGRDTQYF.

The chain employs TRBV6-6 and TRBJ1-3; D ambiguous. V was clipped by 7 bases and J by 4 bases, with 8 bases between them. The CDR3 loop spans 12 amino acids. Per germline, CDR1 MNHNY and CDR2 SVGAGI (reference sequence). The DNA of the CDR3 is TGTGCCAGCAATGTAAAGGGAAACACCATATATTTT. As protein: CASNVKGNTIYF.

The J gene is TRBJ2-3, the V gene TRBV10-3; D not resolved. Trimming removed 8 bases at V and 4 bases at J, with 7 bases between. Germline loops: CDR1 ENHRY, CDR2 SYGVKD. This CDR3 region has 11 residues. The CDR3 nucleotides read TGTGCCATCGCCTCCCCAGATACGCAGTATTTT. Its translation is CAIASPDTQYF.

The gene calls are TRBV29-1 and TRBJ1-2; 9 bases line up with TRBD1. Germline CDR1 SQVTM, CDR2 ANQGSEA. The CDR3 is 13 residues long. V gave up 4 bases and J gave up 4 bases; unmatched junction bases: 4. DNA of the CDR3: TGCAGCGTTGTTGGGACAGGGCTCTATGGCTACACCTTC. Its protein product is CSVVGTGLYGYTF.

The chain links TRBV6-5 to TRBJ2-7, with D uncertain. This CDR3 has 13 amino acids. The germline CDR1 and CDR2 sequences are MNHEY and SVGAGI. The ends were cut back, 4 bases at V and 3 bases at J, with 10 bases in the middle. The CDR3 loop reads CASSSLEHYEQYF. CDR3 coding DNA: TGTGCCAGCAGTTCCCTGGAACACTACGAGCAGTACTTC.

The V gene is TRBV6-1, the J gene TRBJ2-7, with D perhaps assigned TRBD1 or TRBD2 (6 bases each). CDR3 length: 13 residues. V was clipped by 9 bases and J by 0 bases, with 12 bases between them. In germline, CDR1 is MNHNS, CDR2 SASEGT. The CDR3 coding sequence is TGTGCCAGGAGGTCGGGGGCCTCCTACGAGCAGTACTTC. Its protein is CARRSGASYEQYF.

This chain joins TRBV30 and TRBJ2-1, with 14 nucleotides matching TRBD2. Germline CDR1 and CDR2: GTSNPN and SVGIG (reference sequence). J lost 7 bases, V lost 7 bases, and 9 bases had no gene match. There are 15 residues in the CDR3. The CDR3 DNA reads as TGTGCCTCTCCGACTAGCGGGGGGGCCCGGAATGAGCAGTTCTTC. As protein: CASPTSGGARNEQFF.

The chain has TRBV6-1 and TRBJ2-1, with 9 nucleotides matching TRBD2. Per the germline V gene, CDR1 is MNHNS and CDR2 is SASEGT. This CDR3 region has 19 residues. V shed 0 bases and J 3 bases; nucleotides not matched to a gene: 12. CDR3 sequence reads: CASSEAPFSGGRYYNEQFF. CDR3 DNA: TGTGCCAGCAGTGAAGCGCCATTTAGCGGGGGCCGTTACTACAATGAGCAGTTCTTC.

This chain uses TRBV6-1 with TRBJ1-1; no definite D call. The germline V gene has CDR1 MNHNS and CDR2 SASEGT. CDR3 size: 13 residues. V was clipped by 7 bases and J by 0 bases, with 9 bases between them. Here the CDR3 DNA reads TGTGCCAGCACCGTCAACATGAACACTGAAGCTTTCTTT. Translation: CASTVNMNTEAFF.

The chain carries TRBV19 and TRBJ1-1; tentatively, D is TRBD1 (5 bases). The CDR3 is 15 amino acids. Per the germline V gene, CDR1 is LNHDA and CDR2 is SQIVND (reference sequence). Trimming stripped 3 bases from V and 2 bases from J, with 13 bases between. CDR3 coding DNA: TGTGCCAGTAGTATTATAGCGGGGCCCAACACTGAAGCTTTCTTT. Encoded protein: CASSIIAGPNTEAFF.

This clone was detected only once. V gene TRBV6-1 combines with J gene TRBJ2-6; D might be TRBD1 (5 bases). Germline V lookup: CDR1 MNHNS, CDR2 SASEGT. The CDR3 covers 15 residues. Trimming left V 7 bases short and J 1 base short, with 11 bases between. The CDR3 nucleotides are TGTGCCAGCACGATTCAGGGTTCTGGGGCCAACGTCCTGACTTTC. It specifies CASTIQGSGANVLTF.

The J gene is TRBJ2-2, the V gene TRBV7-6; 10 bases are shared with TRBD2. V lost 3 bases and J lost 2; bases outside the gene matches: 3. The germline CDR1 and CDR2 sequences are SGHVS and FNYEAQ. This CDR3 is built from 16 residues. The CDR3 DNA is TGTGCCAGCAGCTTTCGACTAGCGGGTAACACCGGGGAGCTGTTTTTT. Protein sequence: CASSFRLAGNTGELFF.

CDR3 amino acids: CASSPLPGLANNEQFF. CDR3 DNA: TGCGCCAGCAGCCCACTACCGGGACTAGCCAACAATGAGCAGTTCTTC. The V gene is TRBV5-1, the J gene TRBJ2-1, with 9 bases identical to TRBD2. The V segment lost 4 bases and the J segment 5 bases; nucleotides outside the gene matches: 10. The CDR3 consists of 16 residues. Per the germline V gene, CDR1 is SGHRS and CDR2 is YFSETQ.

The chain has TRBV7-8 and TRBJ2-3; possibly TRBD2 for D (6 bases). V dropped 5 bases and J dropped 4 bases, with 10 bases sitting between them. The CDR3 runs 13 residues. CDR1 and CDR2 (germline): SGHVS, FQNEAQ. The CDR3 here is CASSPGLSDTQYF. CDR3 DNA: TGTGCCAGCAGCCCCGGACTATCAGATACGCAGTATTTT.